This entry concerns a single T cell receptor beta chain. Its specificity is unknown. This specimen belongs to a study of OX40 agonist ivuxolimab in advanced cancers. Study observations and caveats: Dosing at 0.1 to 3.0 mg/kg was accompanied by clonal expansion of CD4+ and CD8+ blood T cells by week 6.

There are 13 residues in the CDR3. The ends were cut back, 4 bases at V and 0 bases at J, with 6 bases in the middle. Germline assignment: CDR1 SQVTM and CDR2 ANQGSEA. Sequenced by immunoSEQ multiplex PCR; TCRdb stores in-frame clones only, minus some. The data show tens of thousands of clones, around four fifths seen once. The sequenced sample was CD4+ or CD8+ T cells sorted from blood, obtained in a trial of the OX40 agonist ivuxolimab. The sequence came from an adult with an advanced solid tumor such as melanoma, head and neck, liver or kidney cancer. The rearrangement uses TRBV29-1 and TRBJ2-2; no firm D call. The CDR3 DNA reads TGCAGCGTTGCGTCCTCGAACACCGGGGAGCTGTTTTTT. This encodes CSVASSNTGELFF.